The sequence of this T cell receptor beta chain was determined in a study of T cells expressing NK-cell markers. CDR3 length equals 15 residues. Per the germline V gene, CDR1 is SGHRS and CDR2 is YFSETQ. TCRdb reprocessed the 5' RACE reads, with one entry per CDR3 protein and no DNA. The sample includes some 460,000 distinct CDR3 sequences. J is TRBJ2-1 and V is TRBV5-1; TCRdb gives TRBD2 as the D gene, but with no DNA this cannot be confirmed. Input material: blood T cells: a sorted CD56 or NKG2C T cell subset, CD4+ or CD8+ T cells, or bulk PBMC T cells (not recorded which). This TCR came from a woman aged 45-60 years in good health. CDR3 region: CASSVGTSNYNEQFF.